What follows are 14 T cell receptor beta chains derived from one specimen sequenced in a study of blood T cell repertoires in COVID-19. Sequencing was performed with immunoSEQ multiplex PCR; in TCRdb, only in-frame clones are kept and a portion is missing. Of 130,000 to 150,000 clones detected, more than 75% appear once; the ten largest clones hold roughly 4.5%. The sample consisted of peripheral blood. All receptors come from a human donor in a cohort sampled during active COVID-19.

The chain uses TRBV19 and TRBJ2-5; the match to TRBD2 covers 8 bases. Germline loops: CDR1 LNHDA, CDR2 SQIVND (reference sequence). Trimming removed 5 bases from V and 5 bases from J; junction bases left unmatched: 10. This CDR3 has 15 amino acids. CDR3 bases: TGTGCCAGTAGTTCCCCCGGGACTAGTAGCGAGACCCAGTACTTC. It encodes CASSSPGTSSETQYF.

The rearrangement uses TRBV5-1 and TRBJ1-1, with 9 bases identical to TRBD1. Germline loops: CDR1 SGHRS, CDR2 YFSETQ. The CDR3 loop spans 16 amino acids. Losses at the gene ends were 1 base for V and 0 bases for J; bases not matched to a gene: 4. CDR3 loop: CASSLTGGAVNTEAFF. The CDR3, as DNA: TGCGCCAGCAGCTTGACAGGGGGCGCGGTGAACACTGAAGCTTTCTTT.

This clone was counted ten times or more. The chain has TRBV5-4 and TRBJ2-5, with D uncertain. CDR3 length equals 13 residues. The V gene's germline CDR1 is SGHNT and CDR2 YYREEE (reference sequence). Between the trimmed V and J ends, which lost 2 bases and 1 base, there was a span of 6 bases. The CDR3 reads CASSFGTQETQYF. The CDR3 region has the DNA TGTGCCAGCAGCTTTGGCACCCAAGAGACCCAGTACTTC.

The chain uses TRBV5-5 and TRBJ2-1, with 7 nucleotides matching TRBD2. Germline V gives CDR1 SGHKS, CDR2 YYEKEE (reference sequence). The V and J ends lost 2 bases and 0 bases, in that order; junction bases with no gene match: 2. The CDR3 is made up of 15 amino acids. The CDR3 DNA reads as TGTGCCAGCAGCTTAGCGGGAAGCTCCTACAATGAGCAGTTCTTC. Translation: CASSLAGSSYNEQFF.

The rearrangement links TRBV2 to TRBJ2-5; D is unresolved. The germline V gene has CDR1 SNHLY and CDR2 FYNNEI. V was cut by 7 bases and J by 2 bases, with 8 bases left in between. The CDR3 consists of 12 residues. For the CDR3, the DNA is TGTGCCAGCATGAGGTCACAAGAGACCCAGTACTTC. As protein: CASMRSQETQYF.

V is TRBV3-1 (or the pseudogene TRBV3-2) and J is TRBJ1-5, with 8 bases that match TRBD1. This CDR3 has 16 amino acids. The junction had 8 bases not matched to a gene; V was cut back by 1 base and J by 6 bases. Germline V lookup: CDR1 LGHDT, CDR2 YNNKEL (reference sequence). Written as DNA, the CDR3 is TGTGCCAGCAGCCAAGGAGACCCAGGGGGCGGTCAGCCCCAGCATTTT. Translating it yields CASSQGDPGGGQPQHF.

The chain couples TRBV6-1 to TRBJ1-1, with 7 positions matching TRBD1. Germline V gene sequence: CDR1 MNHNS, CDR2 SASEGT. The CDR3 has 12 amino acids. The J segment lost 3 bases and the V segment lost 8 bases, leaving 3 bases of the junction unmatched. CDR3 residues: CASRDRDTEAFF. The CDR3 region has the DNA TGTGCCAGCCGAGACAGGGACACTGAAGCTTTCTTT.

This rearrangement joins TRBV28 to TRBJ2-3; 9 bases fit TRBD2. This CDR3 is built from 13 residues. CDR1 and CDR2 from the germline V gene are MDHEN and SYDVKM. Germline trimming cut 8 bases from V and 2 bases from J; bases unmatched to any gene: 2. The CDR3 coding sequence is TGTGCCAGCCTAGCGGGATTCACAGATACGCAGTATTTT. Translation: CASLAGFTDTQYF. The variable domain in full, completed from reference TRBV28 and TRBJ2-3, reads DVKVTQSSRYLVKRTGEKVFLECVQDMDHENMFWYRQDPGLGLRLIYFSYDVKMKEKGDIPEGYSVSREKKERFSLILESASTNQTSMYLCASLAGFTDTQYFGPGTRLTVL.

This clone has just one count. V usage is TRBV30 and J usage is TRBJ2-1, with TRBD2 identical over 7 bases. The CDR3 spans 17 residues. Per germline, CDR1 GTSNPN and CDR2 SVGIG (reference sequence). With V trimmed by 0 bases and J by 0 bases, 8 bases remained unmatched. The CDR3 nucleotides are TGTGCCTGGAGTGTATTCGCTAGCGGCCCCTCCTACAATGAGCAGTTCTTC. Protein: CAWSVFASGPSYNEQFF.

The rearrangement uses TRBV7-8 and TRBJ2-5, with TRBD1 identical over 8 bases. The CDR3 runs to 15 residues. From germline, CDR1 is SGHVS and CDR2 FQNEAQ. Trimming removed 0 bases from V and 5 bases from J; junction bases left unmatched: 5. CDR3 amino acids: CASSLARGPRETQYF. The CDR3 DNA reads TGTGCCAGCAGCTTAGCCAGGGGGCCTAGGGAGACCCAGTACTTC.

The chain couples TRBV12-3 or TRBV12-4 to TRBJ1-1; no definite D call. This CDR3 spans 11 amino acids. Trimming removed 8 bases from V and 0 bases from J, with 4 bases in between. CDR3 loop: CASQMNTEAFF. Written as DNA, the CDR3 is TGTGCCAGCCAGATGAACACTGAAGCTTTCTTT.

The chain combines TRBV5-1 with TRBJ2-3, with 7 bases lining up with TRBD1. CDR1 and CDR2 from the germline V gene are SGHRS and YFSETQ. There are 16 residues in the CDR3. V lost 0 bases to trimming and J lost 2 bases; unmatched junction nucleotides: 6. CDR3 loop: CASSLAGTANTDTQYF. CDR3 bases: TGCGCCAGCAGCTTGGCCGGGACAGCGAACACAGATACGCAGTATTTT.

The chain employs TRBV27 and TRBJ1-5; 7 positions agree with TRBD1. CDR3 length equals 16 residues. In germline, CDR1 is MNHEY, CDR2 SMNVEV (reference sequence). With V trimmed by 2 bases and J by 2 bases, 6 bases remained unmatched. The CDR3 DNA sequence: TGTGCCAGCAGTTTAAGGGTAGGGGGCGGCAATCAGCCCCAGCATTTT. It specifies CASSLRVGGGNQPQHF.

The V and J genes are TRBV5-1 and TRBJ2-5, with a possible D match to TRBD2 (5 bases). The CDR3 contains 14 residues. Germline assignment: CDR1 SGHRS and CDR2 YFSETQ. V was clipped by 7 bases and J by 9 bases, with 22 bases between them. The CDR3 here is CASGSSPPLGAQYF. The CDR3 DNA sequence: TGCGCCAGCGGCTCCTCCCCCCCACTAGGTGCCCAGTACTTC.